These 24 T cell receptor beta chains were sequenced from one sample in a study of blood T cell repertoires in COVID-19. Method: immunoSEQ multiplex PCR; TCRdb's copy keeps in-frame clones and lacks some. The table lists over 70,000 clones, 82% of them singletons. The sample consisted of peripheral blood. These receptor sequences come from a woman aged 55-70 years with acute or convalescent COVID-19.

This chain joins TRBV12-3 or TRBV12-4 and TRBJ1-1; D remains ambiguous. V was shortened by 6 bases and J by 3 bases, with 8 bases between the two germline ends. The CDR3 is 12 residues long. The CDR3 nucleotides read TGTGCCAGCAGGCAGCGCTACACTGAAGCTTTCTTT. It is translated as CASRQRYTEAFF.

For this clone: This same CDR3 is encoded by further DNA sequences in the sample. The CDR3 sequence: CASSLAAGTEAFF. CDR3 DNA sequence: TGCGCCAGCAGCTTGGCGGCAGGCACTGAAGCTTTCTTT. The J gene is TRBJ1-1, the V gene TRBV5-1; D uncertain. The V end lost 0 bases, the J end lost 4 bases, and 7 bases lay between the germline ends. Germline values: CDR1 SGHRS, CDR2 YFSETQ. The CDR3 is made up of 13 amino acids.

The chain has TRBV6-5 and TRBJ2-5; D gene uncertain. The germline V gene encodes CDR1 MNHEY and CDR2 SVGAGI. This CDR3 is 15 amino acids long. V gave up 5 bases and J gave up 3 bases, with 16 bases separating them. As DNA, the CDR3 is TGTGCCAGCAGTCCCTTACCGACTGTTAAAGAGACCCAGTACTTC. Translating it yields CASSPLPTVKETQYF.

The chain employs TRBV28 and TRBJ2-7; 10 bases line up with TRBD2. CDR3 length: 15 amino acids. Germline V gene sequence: CDR1 MDHEN, CDR2 SYDVKM. The V and J ends lost 3 bases and 1 base, in that order; junction bases with no gene match: 3. The CDR3 protein is CASSLASGGSYEQYF. In DNA form, the CDR3 reads TGTGCCAGCAGTTTGGCTAGCGGGGGATCCTACGAGCAGTACTTC.

V and J are TRBV6-6 and TRBJ2-3; 9 bases match TRBD2. V shed 8 bases, J shed 8 bases, and the junction held 14 bases outside the gene matches. Germline CDR1 is MNHNY and CDR2 is SVGAGI (reference sequence). This CDR3 is 15 amino acids long. CDR3 sequence reads: CASCWGGRALGTQYF. CDR3 DNA: TGTGCCAGCTGCTGGGGCGGGAGGGCCTTAGGTACGCAGTATTTT.

V usage is TRBV15 and J usage is TRBJ2-7; 7 nucleotides line up with TRBD2. The germline V gene has CDR1 LNHNV and CDR2 YYDKDF (reference sequence). The CDR3 sequence is 16 residues long. With V trimmed by 5 bases and J by 0 bases, 10 bases remained unmatched. In nucleotides, the CDR3 is TGTGCCACCAGCTCCCGGCCCGGGACTACCTCCTACGAGCAGTACTTC. Translated, it gives CATSSRPGTTSYEQYF.

The chain has TRBV11-2 and TRBJ1-4; 7 bases agree with TRBD1. J was trimmed by 7 bases and V by 1 base; bases with no gene match: 6. In germline, CDR1 is SGHAT, CDR2 FQNNGV. The length of the CDR3 is 15 residues. CDR3 bases: TGTGCCAGCAGCTTAGTACAGGGGAGGTTTGAAAAACTGTTTTTT. It codes for CASSLVQGRFEKLFF.

The chain uses TRBV13 and TRBJ2-1; D gene unclear. V lost 2 bases to trimming and J lost 9 bases, with 5 bases between them. Germline assignment: CDR1 PRHDT and CDR2 FYEKMQ (reference sequence). The CDR3 sequence is 11 residues long. The DNA of the CDR3 is TGTGCCAGCAGCTTAACGAGTGAGCAGTTCTTC. Translated, it gives CASSLTSEQFF.

V usage is TRBV20-1 and J usage is TRBJ2-2; possibly TRBD1 or TRBD2 for D (6 bases each). The CDR3 extends over 14 amino acids. V gave up 3 bases and J gave up 2 bases, with 10 bases separating them. Per the germline V gene, CDR1 is DFQATT and CDR2 is SNEGSKA (reference sequence). DNA of the CDR3: TGCAGTGCTAGTGGGGGGACAAACACCGGGGAGCTGTTTTTT. This encodes CSASGGTNTGELFF.

This chain uses TRBV6-2 or TRBV6-3 with TRBJ1-1, with D maybe TRBD1 (5 bases). Germline CDR1 and CDR2: MNHEY and SVGEGT. Between the trimmed V and J ends, which lost 2 bases and 11 bases, there was a span of 24 bases. The CDR3 sequence is 16 residues long. The CDR3 region has the DNA TGTGCCAGCAGTTACCCCCACTACCGAGGGCGGGGGGGGGCTTTCTTT. As protein: CASSYPHYRGRGGAFF.

This chain uses TRBV7-8 with TRBJ1-2; 7 positions agree with TRBD1. The CDR3 totals 16 residues. The germline V gene encodes CDR1 SGHVS and CDR2 FQNEAQ. Germline trimming cut 3 bases from V and 0 bases from J; bases unmatched to any gene: 7. The CDR3 bases are TGTGCCAGCAGCTTCGGGACAGCTCGCGCTAACTATGGCTACACCTTC. Residues: CASSFGTARANYGYTF.

The J gene is TRBJ2-2, the V gene TRBV2, with a possible D match to TRBD1 (6 bases). V shed 3 bases and J shed 3 bases, with 14 bases lying between them. CDR1 is SNHLY and CDR2 is FYNNEI in the germline V gene. This CDR3 contains 16 residues. The CDR3 spells CASSEGNRVHTGELFF. CDR3 sequence (DNA): TGTGCCAGCAGTGAGGGAAACAGGGTCCACACCGGGGAGCTGTTTTTT.

J is TRBJ1-3 and V is TRBV9; the match to TRBD1 covers 7 bases. There are 15 residues in the CDR3. Germline V gene sequence: CDR1 SGDLS, CDR2 YYNGEE. J gave up 3 bases and V 4 bases, and 7 bases lay outside the gene matches. The chain's CDR3 is CASSPRTGSGNTIYF. The CDR3 DNA follows: TGTGCCAGCAGCCCCCGGACAGGTAGTGGAAACACCATATATTTT. Full variable domain (remainder filled in from reference TRBV9 and TRBJ1-3): DSGVTQTPKHLITATGQRVTLRCSPRSGDLSVYWYQQSLDQGLQFLIQYYNGEERAKGNILERFSAQQFPDLHSELNLSSLELGDSALYFCASSPRTGSGNTIYFGEGSWLTVV.

The count of this clone is one. Other DNA sequences in the same sample also yield this CDR3. This chain links TRBV30 with TRBJ1-6; maybe TRBD1 (6 bases). The CDR3 loop spans 13 amino acids. V was shortened by 0 bases and J by 7 bases, with 7 bases between the two germline ends. Looked up from germline, CDR1 is GTSNPN and CDR2 is SVGIG (reference sequence). CDR3 loop: CAWSVRGNSPLHF. The DNA of the CDR3 is TGTGCCTGGAGTGTGAGGGGGAATTCACCCCTCCACTTT.

The chain carries TRBV3-1 (or the pseudogene TRBV3-2) and TRBJ1-6; D may be TRBD1 (6 bases). V lost 1 base to trimming and J lost 6 bases, with 16 bases between them. CDR3 length: 17 residues. Looked up from germline, CDR1 is LGHDT and CDR2 is YNNKEL (reference sequence). The CDR3 sequence is CASSQATGYSTNSPLHF. CDR3 DNA: TGTGCCAGCAGCCAAGCAACAGGGTATTCCACTAATTCACCCCTCCACTTT.

This chain joins TRBV19 and TRBJ1-3, with D unclear. The CDR3 has 13 residues. Germline CDR1 reads LNHDA; CDR2 reads SQIVND (reference sequence). The V and J ends lost 4 bases and 2 bases respectively, with 6 bases between them. CDR3 protein: CASSTQPGNTIYF. The DNA of the CDR3 is TGTGCCAGTAGTACACAGCCTGGAAACACCATATATTTT.

The V and J genes are TRBV5-4 and TRBJ2-5; 8 nucleotides line up with TRBD1. Germline CDR1 is SGHNT and CDR2 is YYREEE (reference sequence). The CDR3 has 13 residues. The J segment lost 5 bases and the V segment lost 1 base, leaving 1 base of the junction unmatched. CDR3 bases: TGTGCCAGCAGCTTGACAGGGGGGGAGACCCAGTACTTC. Its translation is CASSLTGGETQYF.

This clone was seen only once. CDR3 in amino acids: CAWDGQGVRTEAFF. The CDR3 DNA sequence: TGTGCCTGGGATGGACAGGGGGTGAGAACTGAAGCTTTCTTT. This chain joins TRBV30 and TRBJ1-1; 10 bases are shared with TRBD1. Looked up from germline, CDR1 is GTSNPN and CDR2 is SVGIG (reference sequence). The junction had 8 bases not matched to a gene; V was cut back by 5 bases and J by 5 bases. CDR3 length equals 14 residues.

V usage is TRBV5-1 and J usage is TRBJ2-2; 8 bases are a match to TRBD1. Germline CDR1 is SGHRS and CDR2 is YFSETQ. The CDR3 spans 15 residues. V was clipped by 4 bases and J by 4 bases; unmatched bases: 6. CDR3 residues: CASSTQGVPTGELFF. Here the CDR3 DNA reads TGCGCCAGCAGCACACAGGGGGTACCCACCGGGGAGCTGTTTTTT. The whole variable domain, remainder taken from reference TRBV5-1 and TRBJ2-2, is KAGVTQTPRYLIKTRGQQVTLSCSPISGHRSVSWYQQTPGQGLQFLFEYFSETQRNKGNFPGRFSGRQFSNSRSEMNVSTLELGDSALYLCASSTQGVPTGELFFGEGSRLTVL.

This sequence joins TRBV5-4 and TRBJ2-7, with D possibly TRBD2 on 5 matching bases. CDR1 is SGHNT, CDR2 YYREEE, per germline (reference sequence). V was shortened by 5 bases and J by 0 bases, with 18 bases between the two germline ends. This CDR3 contains 16 residues. Here the CDR3 reads CASSLMTGISSYEQYF. The CDR3 region has the DNA TGTGCCAGCAGTTTGATGACCGGGATTTCCTCCTACGAGCAGTACTTC.

The chain uses TRBV28 and TRBJ1-5, with 9 positions matching TRBD1. Per germline, CDR1 MDHEN and CDR2 SYDVKM. The CDR3 extends over 14 amino acids. Trimming at V came to 5 bases and at J to 6 bases, leaving 5 bases not matched to a gene. CDR3 in amino acids: CASSPMTGGQPQHF. DNA of the CDR3: TGTGCCAGCAGTCCCATGACAGGGGGTCAGCCCCAGCATTTT.

About this clone itself: Relative to the germline gene, one junction end is altered; a read error may explain this. The gene calls are TRBV15 and TRBJ2-5; no clear D. Germline assignment: CDR1 LNHNV and CDR2 YYDKDF (reference sequence). The CDR3 has 11 residues. DNA of the CDR3: TGTGCCACCAGCAGAGATGGAGCCCTGGACTTC. Encoded protein: CATSRDGALDF.

The CDR3 here is CASSQGVDISAYEQYF. The CDR3 DNA reads as TGTGCCAGCAGCCAAGGGGTGGACATCTCCGCCTACGAGCAGTACTTC. The chain has TRBV3-1 (or the pseudogene TRBV3-2) and TRBJ2-7, with a weak D call TRBD1 (5 bases). In germline, CDR1 is LGHDT, CDR2 YNNKEL (reference sequence). The ends were cut back, 1 base at V and 2 bases at J, with 15 bases in the middle. This CDR3 has 16 residues.

The chain has TRBV5-4 and TRBJ2-1, with D perhaps TRBD1 (6 bases). V lost 1 base and J 1 base, leaving 18 bases between the germline ends. The CDR3 contains 18 residues. CDR1 is SGHNT, CDR2 YYREEE, per germline (reference sequence). CDR3 nucleotide sequence: TGTGCCAGCAGCTTGACGGGACATGGTCTTTCTTCCTACAATGAGCAGTTCTTC. It encodes CASSLTGHGLSSYNEQFF.